The entry that follows covers one TCR beta chain sequence. The data are from a study of CD8 T cells in Susac syndrome. The multiple sclerosis controls were treatment-naive patients, and their relapsing-remitting disease was stable or active. Random hexamers primed reverse transcription of about 0.45 to 1 ug RNA. Amplification of TCR beta CDR3 was carried out by immunoSEQ multiplex PCR, which covered 54 Vbeta and 13 Jbeta segments. TCRdb independently ran MiXCR on the immunoSEQ multiplex PCR reads; one entry per CDR3 protein. The table has tens of thousands of distinct CDR3 sequences, about 91% seen once. The length of the CDR3 is 14 residues. V lost 2 bases, J lost 2 bases, and 10 bases lay in between.

J is TRBJ2-7 and V is TRBV12-3 or TRBV12-4; D possibly corresponds to TRBD2 (6 bases). Sample: CD8+ T cells from PBMCs. The receptor was isolated from a human donor with multiple sclerosis. The CDR3 DNA sequence: TGTGCCAGCAGTTTATATGCGGGGACCTACGAGCAGTACTTC. Its protein product is CASSLYAGTYEQYF.